This paragraph covers one T cell receptor beta chain sequence. Germline trimming cut 3 bases from V and 9 bases from J; bases unmatched to any gene: 7. The CDR3 spans 16 residues. Germline lookup yields CDR1 KGHDR and CDR2 SFDVKD. This sample was taken from a study of blood T cells in healthy people across ages. It was with a sample-barcoded 5' primer and a J-beta primer mix that a second PCR of about 6 to 12 cycles was run. A single record per CDR3 protein comes from TCRdb applying MiXCR to the 5' RACE reads. The sample holds about 730,000 distinct CDR3 sequences, around 40% seen once. Specimen: blood. This chain links TRBV24-1 with TRBJ2-1; TRBD2 agrees at 13 bases. This sequence originates from a woman aged 55-75 years in good health. The CDR3 bases are TGTGCCACCAGTGATGGACTAGCGGGGGCACACGGTGAGCAGTTCTTC. This sequence encodes CATSDGLAGAHGEQFF.